This T cell receptor (beta chain) came from a study of blood T cells in healthy people across ages (dated by TCRdb to 2014 to 2015). Regarding the study in general: In model experiments, template switching captured roughly one uniquely barcoded TCR beta cDNA molecule for every two T cells. The donors were divided into four age groups: young (average around 16 years), middle-aged (about 40), aged (about 60) and long-lived (approximately 74). To track age-related changes in TCR beta repertoire diversity, the study relied on deep sequencing normalized with unique cDNA molecular identifiers. Two additional independent replicas of 1 million unique cDNA reads from the same blood draw were analyzed for two donors (one aged 18 to 30 and one aged 80 or older).

The library was produced with 5' RACE. TCRdb names Illumina HiSeq 2500 as the instrument used. A second PCR of roughly 6 to 12 cycles was performed with a sample-barcoded 5' primer and a J-beta primer mix. Each TCR beta cDNA molecule received a unique molecular identifier from a template-switch 5' adaptor carrying 12 random nucleotides. At least 2.5 million CDR3-containing paired-end reads were obtained from each sample. First-strand cDNA synthesis was performed from all RNA using the Mint cDNA synthesis kit, with priming by a TRBC-specific oligonucleotide. All cDNA was treated with uracil-DNA glycosylase and then went through a first 18-cycle PCR with the universal primers M1SS and BC2_uni_R. In the original analysis: Each sample was normalized by randomly selecting 1 million high-quality reads, each carrying a distinct molecular identifier. Instead of being binned into consensus sequences, reads that shared molecular identifiers were thrown out. CDR3 identification, clonotype clustering and error correction used MiTCR with a Q25 quality threshold and the strictest error-elimination algorithm. A nonparametric unseen species model with Euler transformation was used to estimate a lower bound on total TCR beta diversity. TCRdb reran the public reads through fastp at Q25 and MiXCR, keeping productive beta chains. Rows matching on CDR3 protein sequence are summarized as one entry with the most common DNA and genes. The V and J calls were not made by the authors but by TCRdb's processing. This sample lists about 760,000 distinct CDR3 sequences; approximately 25% were detected once. The ten largest account for 9.4% of the sample.

Overall study results and their limits: Compared with the aged group, more naive CD4+ T cells, fewer expanded clones and increased TCR diversity were shown by the long-lived group, suggesting age selection. A strong correlation was found between observed TCR beta diversity and the percentage of naive T cells measured by flow cytometry. Since profiling was done on bulk unsorted PBMCs, naive and antigen-experienced compartments could not be conclusively compared. Total diversity estimates from one million sequenced T cells were considered lower bounds and underestimates. The CMV infection status of donors was not known, potentially confounding age-related changes in expanded clonotypes. Observed TCR beta diversity per million T cells fell roughly linearly with age, and a significant reduction was already apparent by age around 44.

In the case of this clonotype: No cognate antigen has been identified for it. Base qualities are not provided; no much larger clone lies one nucleotide away.

The donors were roughly 40 Caucasian individuals from Russia, aged 6 to 90 years, who were systemically healthy. Each donor gave ten milliliters of peripheral blood, collected into EDTA-treated Vacutainer tubes. PBMCs were isolated by Ficoll-Paque density-gradient centrifugation, with at least 7 million obtained per sample. Trizol reagent was used to extract total RNA from PBMCs, with at least 5.5 micrograms per sample. For every donor, flow cytometry on a PBMC aliquot measured the percentage of naive CD45RAhigh/CD27high T cells. V is clipped by 7 bases and J by 6 bases, and the sequence between their germline boundaries is 18 bases long. Per the germline V gene, MNHEY is the CDR1 and SVGAGI is the CDR2. From cysteine to phenylalanine, the CDR3 is 15 amino acids long. CDR3 DNA is the only sequence kept; it has 45 bases, read in frame from the first base. The sample also formed part of further work on T cells of mothers and their children. The second paper states: Nine systemically healthy Caucasian individuals, comprising three mothers and their six children, were included as donors. cDNA synthesis consumed the entire amount of extracted RNA, loaded at around 1.5 ug RNA in each 15 ul reaction. Sample barcodes and 2-4 random nucleotides were added via the M1S primer in the second PCR. Over 10 million TCR beta CDR3 reads came from each mother, compared with 2.5 million to 3.5 million reads from each child. TCR recombination output is similarly shaped by thymic selection in related and unrelated pairs, with a minor effect exerted by inherited differences. Normalized repertoire overlap in related mother-child pairs was always slightly higher than in unrelated mother-child pairs, but the difference was never significant. With a sensitivity of approximately 96 clones per million clonotypes, no persistent microchimeric T cell clones were detected. Deep NGS was used in the study to compare the TCR beta repertoires of mothers and children and to look for features that separate related mother-child pairs from unrelated individuals. The mean age was roughly 44 +/- 4 years for the mothers and 11 +/- 4 years for the children. Libraries were sequenced on Illumina HiSeq 2000 with 100+100 nt paired-end reads after adapter ligation with NEBNext reagents. Mother and child libraries were prepared a month apart and sequenced in separate runs to prevent cross-contamination. Between roughly 450,000 and 2,200,000 distinct TCR beta clonotypes were identified per donor. Naive TCR beta clonotypes were estimated from low-frequency clonotypes matched to each donor's FACS-determined naive share, without sorting.

The TCR originated in a boy between 10 and 17 years old in good health. Sequencing used blood. Rearrangement joined TRBV6-5 to TRBJ2-2; the D gene cannot be named for sure. The DNA reads TGTGCCAGCAAACTAAGAAGTCCAATTTCCGGGGAGCTGTTTTTT. This encodes CASKLRSPISGELFF.